These T cell receptor beta chains were read from a single sample in a study of beta chain features in type 1 diabetes. TCRdb keeps only in-frame clones here, not all; method: immunoSEQ multiplex PCR. Among about 230,000 clones listed, under 20% were seen once. The sample taken for sequencing was naive CD4+ T cells from blood. The source is a young man with type 1 diabetes. Each CDR3 is given with its conserved first and last residue. D genes are given only for firm matches. Clone sizes are given selectively: once, few, many, or a class where the clone is expanded.

CDR3: CASTLTGTSGTQYF
DNA: TGTGCCAGCACCCTAACCGGGACTAGCGGTACCCAGTACTTC
size: -
V: TRBV9
D: TRBD2
J: TRBJ2-5

CDR3: CASRAGTGGEKLFF
DNA: TGTGCCAGCAGGGCCGGGACAGGAGGGGAAAAACTGTTTTTT
size: -
V: TRBV13
D: TRBD1
J: TRBJ1-4

CDR3: CASSPRLAGTNEQYF
DNA: TGTGCCAGCAGCCCCCGACTAGCGGGCACAAACGAGCAGTACTTC
size: -
V: TRBV14
D: TRBD2
J: TRBJ2-7

CDR3: CASSHLSGRAKDTQYF
DNA: TGCGCCAGCAGCCACCTAAGCGGGAGGGCCAAAGATACGCAGTATTTT
size: few
V: TRBV4-1
D: TRBD2
J: TRBJ2-3

CDR3: CSVARGAASYEQYF
DNA: TGCAGCGTCGCCCGGGGGGCGGCCTCCTACGAGCAGTACTTC
size: -
V: TRBV29-1
D: -
J: TRBJ2-7

CDR3: CASSPDRSGYTF
DNA: TGTGCCAGCTCACCGGATCGGAGTGGCTACACCTTC
size: -
V: TRBV18
D: -
J: TRBJ1-2

CDR3: CASSAYSGDTQYF
DNA: TGTGCCAGCAGCGCCTACAGCGGAGATACGCAGTATTTT
size: -
V: TRBV7-2
D: -
J: TRBJ2-3

CDR3: CASRPSGIAYEQYF
DNA: TGTGCCAGTAGACCTTCAGGAATCGCCTACGAGCAGTACTTC
size: -
V: TRBV19
D: -
J: TRBJ2-7

CDR3: CASTPLHNTEAFF
DNA: TGTGCCAGCACCCCTCTGCATAACACTGAAGCTTTCTTT
size: -
V: TRBV7-6
D: -
J: TRBJ1-1

CDR3: CTSSQDRRGPSSGTDTQYF
DNA: TGCACCAGCAGCCAAGATCGGCGGGGACCTAGTTCGGGCACAGATACGCAGTATTTT
size: few
V: TRBV1
D: -
J: TRBJ2-3

CDR3: CAWSRPGVNTEAFF
DNA: TGTGCCTGGAGCAGACCGGGGGTGAACACTGAAGCTTTCTTT
size: few
V: TRBV30
D: -
J: TRBJ1-1

CDR3: CSVLRGPGGELFF
DNA: TGCAGCGTTCTCCGGGGCCCCGGCGGGGAGCTGTTTTTT
size: few
V: TRBV29-1
D: -
J: TRBJ2-2

CDR3: CASSTQIYNEQFF
DNA: TGTGCCAGCAGCACACAGATCTACAATGAGCAGTTCTTC
size: -
V: TRBV5-6
D: -
J: TRBJ2-1

CDR3: CASSPWDRGLEQFF
DNA: TGTGCCAGCAGCCCTTGGGACAGGGGGCTTGAGCAGTTCTTC
size: -
V: TRBV7-3
D: TRBD1
J: TRBJ2-1

CDR3: CASSEISEMADTQYF
DNA: TGTGCCAGCAGTGAAATTAGCGAAATGGCAGATACGCAGTATTTT
size: -
V: TRBV25-1
D: -
J: TRBJ2-3

CDR3: CATSPDRVRSETQYF
DNA: TGTGCCACCAGTCCGGACAGGGTCCGGTCCGAGACCCAGTACTTC
size: -
V: TRBV15
D: TRBD1
J: TRBJ2-5

CDR3: CASSAGTSNYGYTF
DNA: TGTGCCAGCAGCGCCGGGACGTCCAACTATGGCTACACCTTC
size: -
V: TRBV9
D: -
J: TRBJ1-2

CDR3: CASSLGQAGIEKLFF
DNA: TGTGCCAGCAGCCTTGGACAGGCTGGTATTGAAAAACTGTTTTTT
size: -
V: TRBV6-6
D: TRBD1
J: TRBJ1-4

CDR3: CAIKGTGDHEQYF
DNA: TGTGCCATCAAAGGGACAGGGGACCACGAGCAGTACTTC
size: few
V: TRBV10-3
D: TRBD1
J: TRBJ2-7

CDR3: CAWRRDGETQYF
DNA: TGTGCCTGGAGAAGGGACGGAGAGACCCAGTACTTC
size: -
V: TRBV30
D: -
J: TRBJ2-5

CDR3: CSSGGGSPAAEAFF
DNA: TGCAGCTCAGGAGGAGGATCCCCGGCCGCTGAAGCTTTCTTT
size: few
V: TRBV29-1
D: -
J: TRBJ1-1

CDR3: CASSPQGGPQETQYF
DNA: TGTGCCAGCTCACCCCAGGGGGGTCCTCAAGAGACCCAGTACTTC
size: -
V: TRBV18
D: -
J: TRBJ2-5

CDR3: CASSFTSGITYNEQFF
DNA: TGTGCCAGCAGCTTCACTAGCGGGATAACCTACAATGAGCAGTTCTTC
size: few
V: TRBV7-9
D: TRBD2
J: TRBJ2-1

CDR3: CASTRIAGGEEAQYF
DNA: TGTGCCAGTACACGGATAGCGGGAGGGGAAGAGGCGCAGTATTTT
size: few
V: TRBV19
D: TRBD2
J: TRBJ2-3

CDR3: CASSDRQAFYGANVLTF
DNA: TGTGCCAGCAGCGACCGACAGGCATTTTATGGGGCCAACGTCCTGACTTTC
size: few
V: TRBV9
D: -
J: TRBJ2-6

CDR3: CATSPPGALGYEQYF
DNA: TGTGCCACCAGCCCCCCAGGGGCTTTGGGATACGAGCAGTACTTC
size: -
V: TRBV15
D: -
J: TRBJ2-7

CDR3: CSVLDRVQNTEAFF
DNA: TGCAGCGTTCTTGACAGGGTGCAAAACACTGAAGCTTTCTTT
size: -
V: TRBV29-1
D: TRBD1
J: TRBJ1-1

CDR3: CASSTSYEQYF
DNA: TGTGCCAGCAGTACCTCCTACGAGCAGTACTTC
size: -
V: TRBV6-6
D: -
J: TRBJ2-7

CDR3: CAWIRVSDTQYF
DNA: TGTGCCTGGATACGAGTGTCAGATACGCAGTATTTT
size: few
V: TRBV30
D: -
J: TRBJ2-3

CDR3: CASSEQLDTQYF
DNA: TGTGCCAGCAGTGAACAACTGGATACGCAGTATTTT
size: -
V: TRBV25-1
D: -
J: TRBJ2-3

CDR3: CASKRRRDSYNEQFF
DNA: TGTGCCAGCAAAAGACGGCGGGACTCTTACAATGAGCAGTTCTTC
size: -
V: TRBV9
D: -
J: TRBJ2-1

CDR3: CASSVGQAMGEQYF
DNA: TGTGCCAGCAGCGTAGGACAGGCCATGGGAGAGCAGTACTTC
size: few
V: TRBV9
D: -
J: TRBJ2-7

CDR3: CASSLLYEQYF
DNA: TGTGCCAGCAGTTTACTCTACGAGCAGTACTTC
size: few
V: TRBV28
D: -
J: TRBJ2-7

CDR3: CASSLNTEAFF
DNA: TGTGCCAGCAGCCTGAACACTGAAGCTTTCTTT
size: -
V: TRBV5-6
D: -
J: TRBJ1-1

CDR3: CASTGTIGHNEQFF
DNA: TGTGCCAGCACCGGGACCATCGGTCACAATGAGCAGTTCTTC
size: few
V: TRBV7-2
D: -
J: TRBJ2-1

CDR3: CAWSYSQGFYEQYF
DNA: TGTGCCTGGAGTTATTCACAGGGTTTCTACGAGCAGTACTTC
size: -
V: TRBV30
D: -
J: TRBJ2-7

CDR3: CASSGNPGTGQETQYF
DNA: TGCGCCAGCAGCGGCAACCCCGGGACGGGTCAAGAGACCCAGTACTTC
size: -
V: TRBV5-1
D: -
J: TRBJ2-5

CDR3: CASSLNNEQFF
DNA: TGTGCCAGCAGTTTGAACAATGAGCAGTTCTTC
size: -
V: TRBV28
D: -
J: TRBJ2-1

CDR3: CAWSGDSYNEQFF
DNA: TGTGCCTGGAGCGGGGACAGCTACAATGAGCAGTTCTTC
size: -
V: TRBV30
D: TRBD1
J: TRBJ2-1

CDR3: CASSTYPGRASKNIQYF
DNA: TGTGCCAGCAGCACCTACCCCGGCAGGGCCTCCAAAAACATTCAGTACTTC
size: few
V: TRBV7-9
D: -
J: TRBJ2-4

CDR3: CASSPLGGTDTQYF
DNA: TGTGCCAGCAGCCCCCTGGGGGGCACAGATACGCAGTATTTT
size: few
V: TRBV7-2
D: -
J: TRBJ2-3

CDR3: CASSVASDRGREQYF
DNA: TGTGCCAGCAGCGTAGCGTCGGACAGGGGGCGCGAGCAGTACTTC
size: -
V: TRBV9
D: TRBD1
J: TRBJ2-7

CDR3: CASSARQETQYF
DNA: TGTGCCAGCAGTGCCAGGCAAGAGACCCAGTACTTC
size: few
V: TRBV2
D: -
J: TRBJ2-5

CDR3: CASSPGQGLTYEQYF
DNA: TGTGCCAGCAGCCCTGGCCAGGGTTTAACCTACGAGCAGTACTTC
size: few
V: TRBV7-9
D: -
J: TRBJ2-7

CDR3: CASSSGRGNQPQHF
DNA: TGTGCCAGCAGTTCGGGCAGGGGCAATCAGCCCCAGCATTTT
size: few
V: TRBV6-5
D: -
J: TRBJ1-5

CDR3: CASSIPTGGYTF
DNA: TGTGCCAGTAGTATACCGACAGGCGGCTACACCTTC
size: -
V: TRBV19
D: -
J: TRBJ1-2